This T cell receptor beta chain was retrieved from a study of T cell repertoires in cytomegalovirus infection. Study information: Matching HLA type and CMV infection were both indicated by public TCR beta signatures.

TCRdb called the reads again in MiXCR, with one record for every CDR3 protein. The sample contains around 450,000 distinct CDR3 sequences, over 9% of which appear only once. This CDR3 comprises 15 residues. The V end was cut by 1 base, the J end by 5 bases, with 11 bases between. Germline V gene sequence: CDR1 SGHTA, CDR2 FQGTGA. Details on this clonotype: The target antigen is unknown.

General study findings and limits: The ex vivo response was dominated by HLA-C-restricted CMV-specific TCR beta clonotypes. Carriage of CMV together with the relevant HLA was identifiable through cumulative public TCR beta family frequency.

Sequencing was performed on PBMCs. This TCR derives from a human donor in good health (CMV status not recorded). Some clones in this sample may be carry-over from other donors' samples. The chain carries TRBV7-3 and TRBJ2-2, with TRBD2 as a possible D gene (5 bases). For the CDR3, the DNA is TGTGCCAGCAGCTTAAGAGGGCAACTTACCGGGGAGCTGTTTTTT. Its translation: CASSLRGQLTGELFF. Full variable domain (outside the CDR3, taken from reference TRBV7-3 and TRBJ2-2): GAGVSQTPSNKVTEKGKYVELRCDPISGHTALYWYRQSLGQGPEFLIYFQGTGAADDSGLPNDRFFAVRPEGSVSTLKIQRTERGDSAVYLCASSLRGQLTGELFFGEGSRLTVL.